Shown below are 18 T cell receptor beta chains from a single sample sequenced in a study of T cells in Graves' hyperthyroidism and ophthalmopathy. From RNA transcripts, TCR beta CDR3 regions were amplified. When the TCR CDR3 underwent first-round RT-PCR, the HTBI primer set was used. TCRdb itself ran the multiplex PCR reads through MiXCR, one entry per CDR3 protein. The data contain more than 650,000 distinct CDR3 sequences, 13% to 15% of them seen just once; the ten biggest clones take up 10% to 13%. Sequences were obtained from blood. All receptors derive from a woman younger than 30 with Graves' hyperthyroidism.

This rearrangement joins TRBV28 to TRBJ2-7; 8 positions match TRBD1. The CDR3 runs 14 residues. With 3 bases clipped from V and 2 bases from J, the junction kept 3 bases outside the gene matches. Per the germline V gene, CDR1 is MDHEN and CDR2 is SYDVKM. The CDR3 loop reads CASSFPDRAYEQYF. The CDR3 DNA sequence: TGTGCCAGCAGTTTCCCGGACAGGGCCTACGAGCAGTACTTC.

This clonotype was counted a few times. The genes are TRBV7-3 and TRBJ2-3, with 9 bases that match TRBD2. CDR1 and CDR2 (germline): SGHTA, FQGTGA. The CDR3 has 15 amino acids. Trimming removed 5 bases from V and 5 bases from J; junction bases left unmatched: 8. CDR3 region: CASSPLGGRGDTQYF. The CDR3 region has the DNA TGTGCCAGCAGCCCCCTCGGCGGGAGGGGAGATACGCAGTATTTT.

The chain links TRBV4-3 to TRBJ1-3; the D gene is possibly TRBD1 (6 bases). Germline loops: CDR1 LGHNA, CDR2 YSLEER. V lost 4 bases, J lost 0 bases, and 13 bases lay in between. This CDR3 has 16 amino acids. CDR3: CASSPWGASSGNTIYF. Written as DNA, the CDR3 is TGCGCCAGCAGCCCTTGGGGGGCGAGCTCTGGAAACACCATATATTTT.

This clonotype came up many times. Germline is not matched at one junction end, which may reflect a read error. The chain employs TRBV24-1 and TRBJ2-5; 15 bases are shared with TRBD2. Per the germline V gene, CDR1 is KGHDR and CDR2 is SFDVKD. CDR3 length: 15 residues. The CDR3 DNA follows: TGTGCTACCACGGGACTAGCGGGAGGACAAGAGACCCAGTACTTC. It codes for CATTGLAGGQETQYF.

CDR3 nucleotides: TGTGCCAGCAGGAGGACTAGCGGGGGGACCAATGAGCAGTTCTTC. Its protein is CASRRTSGGTNEQFF. The rearrangement joins TRBV6-2 or TRBV6-3 to TRBJ2-1; 14 bases fit TRBD2. Germline loops: CDR1 MNHEY, CDR2 SVGEGT. CDR3 length: 15 amino acids. J lost 6 bases, V lost 6 bases, and 4 bases had no gene match.

This chain connects TRBV27 to TRBJ1-2; perhaps TRBD1 as D (6 bases). The V end was cut by 8 bases, the J end by 8 bases, with 18 bases between. Per germline, CDR1 MNHEY and CDR2 SMNVEV (reference sequence). This CDR3 has 13 residues. CDR3 protein: CASRMDGGGGYTF. The CDR3 coding sequence is TGTGCCAGCCGGATGGACGGGGGCGGGGGCTACACCTTC.

This clonotype appeared a few times. The chain is built from TRBV10-3 and TRBJ2-2; no clear D. CDR3 length: 14 residues. V lost 2 bases to trimming and J lost 2 bases, with 6 bases between them. Per the germline V gene, CDR1 is ENHRY and CDR2 is SYGVKD. CDR3 amino acids: CAISERDNTGELFF. CDR3 DNA: TGTGCCATCAGTGAGAGGGATAACACCGGGGAGCTGTTTTTT.

In this sample, this clonotype turned up many times. The chain has TRBV30 and TRBJ2-5; 11 bases align to TRBD2. Germline V gene data show CDR1 as GTSNPN and CDR2 as SVGIG (reference sequence). The CDR3 length is 15 residues. The J segment lost 1 base and the V segment lost 2 bases, leaving 3 bases of the junction unmatched. In nucleotides, the CDR3 is TGTGCCTGGAGTAGGACTAGCGGGTCCCAAGAGACCCAGTACTTC. Translation: CAWSRTSGSQETQYF.

This clonotype came up a few times. The chain combines TRBV6-1 with TRBJ2-7; no clear D. The CDR3 sequence is 12 residues long. The V gene lost 6 bases and the J gene lost 6 bases, with 12 bases spanning the gap. The germline V gene has CDR1 MNHNS and CDR2 SASEGT. The CDR3 DNA follows: TGTGCCAGCAGAATGATTGATGGCGAGCAGTACTTC. It translates to CASRMIDGEQYF.

The rearrangement uses TRBV7-9 and TRBJ2-3; 12 bases line up with TRBD2. Per the germline V gene, CDR1 is SEHNR and CDR2 is FQNEAQ (reference sequence). The CDR3 extends over 16 amino acids. J was trimmed by 3 bases and V by 3 bases; bases with no gene match: 4. The CDR3 DNA sequence: TGTGCCAGCAGCTTTCGGACTAGCGGGAAAACAGATACGCAGTATTTT. Amino acids: CASSFRTSGKTDTQYF.

This clonotype was detected only a few times. V usage is TRBV10-1 and J usage is TRBJ2-3; TRBD2 might be the D (5 bases). V lost 2 bases, J lost 10 bases, and 10 bases lay in between. This CDR3 region has 12 residues. Per germline, CDR1 WNHNN and CDR2 SYGVQD (reference sequence). The CDR3 DNA reads as TGCGCCAGCAGTGAGCCCTCCGGGGCGCAGTATTTT. Amino acids: CASSEPSGAQYF.

In this sample, this clonotype turned up many times. The chain joins TRBV6-5 to TRBJ2-7; 11 bases are shared with TRBD2. After removal of 1 base from V and 3 bases from J, the junction contained 5 bases not matched to a gene. The germline V gene has CDR1 MNHEY and CDR2 SVGAGI. There are 16 residues in the CDR3. CDR3 coding DNA: TGTGCCAGCAGTTACTACCCCGGGACTAGCGGCTACGAGCAGTACTTC. Amino acid sequence: CASSYYPGTSGYEQYF.

This clonotype appeared a few times. The chain couples TRBV15 to TRBJ2-7, with D possibly matching TRBD2 (6 bases). The V and J ends lost 2 bases and 6 bases respectively, with 17 bases between them. Germline loops: CDR1 LNHNV, CDR2 YYDKDF (reference sequence). The CDR3 extends over 15 amino acids. The CDR3 nucleotides read TGTGCCACCAGCAGACCTGACAAGCGGGTTGCCGAGCAGTACTTC. Translated, it gives CATSRPDKRVAEQYF.

As concerns this clonotype: Possible read error: a much larger clone is one base away. The CDR3 sequence is CAATGVSYEQFF. CDR3 coding DNA: TGTGCCGCGACAGGGGTATCCTACGAGCAGTTCTTC. This chain joins TRBV2 and TRBJ2-7, with 8 bases aligning to TRBD1. The end of the DNA is better explained by TRBJ2-1, so the J call may be wrong. The CDR3 is 12 residues long. Germline V gene data show CDR1 as SNHLY and CDR2 as FYNNEI.

This clonotype came up many times. The chain joins TRBV7-8 to TRBJ2-1; 7 bases fit TRBD2. With V trimmed by 5 bases and J by 7 bases, 20 bases remained unmatched. The CDR3 consists of 18 residues. Germline CDR1 SGHVS, CDR2 FQNEAQ. The chain's CDR3 is CASSPSPWRRETGNEQFF. CDR3 nucleotide sequence: TGTGCCAGCAGCCCCTCTCCTTGGAGGCGGGAGACGGGAAATGAGCAGTTCTTC.

This clonotype came up many times. V gene TRBV4-2 combines with J gene TRBJ1-3; TRBD1 matches at 7 bases. Trimming took 2 bases from V and 4 from J; bases not matched to a gene: 11. CDR3 length: 17 residues. CDR1 LGHNA and CDR2 YNFKEQ come from the germline V gene. The CDR3 loop reads CASSQTLTGLRGNTIYF. For the CDR3, the DNA is TGTGCCAGCAGCCAAACGTTGACAGGGCTAAGAGGAAACACCATATATTTT.

This clonotype was counted only a few times. The V call is TRBV6-5, the J call TRBJ2-3; TRBD2 is a possible D gene (5 bases). The CDR3 length is 18 residues. Trimming pared 0 bases from V and 0 bases from J, leaving 16 bases between. Germline V gives CDR1 MNHEY, CDR2 SVGAGI. CDR3 sequence: CASSYSITVGVSTDTQYF. The DNA of the CDR3 is TGTGCCAGCAGTTACTCCATCACTGTGGGAGTGAGCACAGATACGCAGTATTTT.

This clonotype was counted between two and nine times. The chain joins TRBV12-3 or TRBV12-4 to TRBJ2-1; D assignment may be TRBD1 or TRBD2 (7 bases each). V was shortened by 4 bases and J by 0 bases, with 16 bases between the two germline ends. CDR3 length: 17 amino acids. Here the CDR3 reads CASSWQGGRGSYNEQFF. CDR3 DNA sequence: TGTGCCAGCAGTTGGCAGGGGGGGAGAGGCTCCTACAATGAGCAGTTCTTC.